This TCR beta chain was found in a study of blood T cells in healthy people across ages. This clonotype has only a few counts. CDR1 KGHSH and CDR2 LQKENI come from the germline V gene. V lost 0 bases and J 6 bases, leaving 12 bases between the germline ends. The length of the CDR3 is 14 residues. Using a J-beta primer mix together with a sample-barcoded 5' primer, a second PCR was run for roughly 6 to 11 cycles. TCRdb ran MiXCR on the 5' RACE reads and lists one entry per CDR3 protein. The sample records about 580,000 distinct CDR3 sequences, 45% to 55% being singletons. The V call is TRBV18, the J call TRBJ2-7; perhaps TRBD2 as D (5 bases). The receptor was isolated from a man aged 80 or over in good health. Sequenced: blood. The CDR3 DNA reads as TGTGCCAGCTCACCACCCACATTGCGGGCCGAGCAGTACTTC. Translated: CASSPPTLRAEQYF.